Given below is one TCR beta chain in context. Its antigen is currently unknown. TEMRA cells were enriched by FACS, and CD4+ and CD8+ T cells were negatively isolated. This entry belongs to a study of CD8 T cells in Susac syndrome. Study-level findings and limits: The CD4+ T cell repertoires that were profiled in Susac syndrome showed no clonal expansion.

Random-hexamer reverse transcription was applied to roughly 0.5 to 1 ug RNA. The authors amplified TCR beta CDR3 across 54 Vbeta and 13 Jbeta using immunoSEQ multiplex PCR. TCRdb independently ran MiXCR on the immunoSEQ multiplex PCR reads; one entry per CDR3 protein. The sample includes 160,000 or so distinct CDR3 sequences, 94% seen only once; the top ten take around 0.11%. Trimming at V came to 8 bases and at J to 1 base, leaving 8 bases not matched to a gene. The CDR3 spans 15 residues. The TCR sequence derives from a human donor with Susac syndrome. Sequencing input: CD4+ T cells from PBMCs. The chain couples TRBV12-3 or TRBV12-4 to TRBJ2-5, with 9 nucleotides matching TRBD2. CDR3 DNA sequence: TGTGCCAGCCGGAAGGCTAGCGGGGCCCAAGAGACCCAGTACTTC. Encoded protein: CASRKASGAQETQYF.